Listed below are T cell receptor beta chains from one sample, sequenced in a study of human T cells and chemical hapten exposure. A single record per CDR3 protein comes from TCRdb applying MiXCR to the RACE reads. The table lists 65,000 to 95,000 distinct CDR3 sequences, less than 8.5% of them singletons. The specimen comprised whole blood, sampled in connection with sensitization to the hapten diphenylcyclopropenone (DPC). The receptors shown here come from a woman younger than 45 with alopecia areata. Some clones in this sample may be carry-over from other donors' samples. Each CDR3 is given with its conserved first and last residue. D genes are given only for firm matches. A clone size is listed for some rows: how often the clone was seen (once, few, many), or a class if it is expanded.

TRBV6-6	12	.	.	TRBJ1-1	CASSQGTTEAFF	TGTGCCAGCAGTCAGGGAACAACTGAAGCTTTCTTT
TRBV12-3/TRBV12-4	15	TRBD1	few	TRBJ1-1	CASSLGTGGTTEAFF	TGTGCCAGCAGTCTGGGGACAGGGGGGACAACTGAAGCTTTCTTT
TRBV5-1	16	TRBD2	few	TRBJ2-5	CASKFGRGGARETQYF	TGCGCCAGCAAATTCGGTCGCGGGGGGGCCAGGGAGACCCAGTACTTC
TRBV19	15	.	.	TRBJ2-2	CASSMMGGGAGELFF	TGTGCCAGTAGTATGATGGGAGGCGGGGCCGGGGAGCTGTTTTTT
TRBV30	12	.	.	TRBJ2-7	CAWNLRGREQYF	TGTGCCTGGAATCTCAGGGGGAGGGAGCAGTACTTC
TRBV5-1	13	.	many	TRBJ2-5	CASSLGEKETQYF	TGCGCCAGCAGCTTGGGGGAGAAAGAGACCCAGTACTTC
TRBV29-1	12	TRBD1	many	TRBJ1-1	CSVDRANTEAFF	TGCAGCGTGGACAGGGCGAACACTGAAGCTTTCTTT
TRBV6-1	14	.	many	TRBJ1-2	CASRNEDRNYGYTF	TGTGCCAGCAGAAACGAAGACAGAAACTATGGCTACACCTTC
TRBV6-6	12	.	.	TRBJ1-5	CASNKGSQPQHF	TGTGCCAGCAACAAGGGGTCTCAGCCCCAGCATTTT
TRBV6-2/TRBV6-3	14	.	many	TRBJ2-3	CASSSFGGSDTQYF	TGTGCCAGCAGCTCCTTCGGGGGTTCAGATACGCAGTATTTT
TRBV4-1	14	TRBD1	many	TRBJ1-1	CASSQEPGGTEAFF	TGCGCCAGCAGCCAAGAACCAGGGGGCACTGAAGCTTTCTTT
TRBV6-1	13	.	many	TRBJ1-2	CASSRAGHYGYTF	TGTGCCAGCAGTCGGGCAGGCCACTATGGCTACACCTTC
TRBV29-1	15	.	many	TRBJ1-1	CSVGPRTAGDPEAFF	TGCAGCGTTGGACCCCGGACGGCCGGGGACCCTGAAGCTTTCTTT
TRBV6-1	14	.	.	TRBJ1-2	CASSPPGVGPGYTF	TGTGCCAGCAGCCCTCCGGGCGTGGGTCCTGGCTACACCTTC
TRBV3-1	15	TRBD1	many	TRBJ2-7	CASSQGGQGAHEQYF	TGTGCCAGCAGCCAAGGCGGACAGGGGGCCCACGAGCAGTACTTC
TRBV20-1	13	TRBD1	few	TRBJ1-4	CSAPGTGGEKLFF	TGCAGTGCTCCCGGGACAGGGGGAGAAAAACTGTTTTTT
TRBV18	16	.	many	TRBJ2-3	CASSPPVAGLTDTQYF	TGTGCCAGCTCACCACCGGTAGCAGGGTTGACAGATACGCAGTATTTT
TRBV3-1	16	.	many	TRBJ1-1	CASSQVSSGSGTEAFF	TGTGCCAGCAGCCAAGTTTCTTCAGGGTCCGGCACTGAAGCTTTCTTT
TRBV20-1	12	.	.	TRBJ1-1	CSAQRGATEAFF	TGCAGTGCCCAAAGAGGGGCCACTGAAGCTTTCTTT
TRBV6-6	14	.	.	TRBJ1-2	CASSFGRVPYGYTF	TGTGCCAGCAGTTTTGGCAGGGTCCCCTATGGCTACACCTTC
TRBV9	15	TRBD1	.	TRBJ1-1	CASSRDRLGNTEAFF	TGTGCCAGCAGCAGGGACAGATTAGGGAACACTGAAGCTTTCTTT
TRBV20-1	15	TRBD1	.	TRBJ2-7	CSARGDRGSSYEQYF	TGCAGTGCTAGAGGGGACAGGGGGTCCTCCTACGAGCAGTACTTC
TRBV20-1	14	.	few	TRBJ1-1	CSARSSGRSTEAFF	TGCAGTGCTAGATCCTCAGGGAGAAGCACTGAAGCTTTCTTT
TRBV7-2	16	TRBD2	many	TRBJ2-1	CASSPPSGDFYNEQFF	TGTGCCAGCAGCCCCCCTAGCGGGGATTTCTACAATGAGCAGTTCTTC